This T cell receptor beta chain was obtained from a study of OX40 agonist ivuxolimab in advanced cancers. Study outcomes and limitations: Expanded clones belonging to CD8+ T cells outnumbered, on average, those of CD4+. Low normalized clonal expansion also occurred in some nonresponding patients.

V lost 2 bases and J lost 6, with 8 bases in between. The germline V gene encodes CDR1 MDHEN and CDR2 SYDVKM. This CDR3 is 13 amino acids long. Produced via immunoSEQ multiplex PCR; TCRdb's table is partial and in-frame only. This sample yields around 80,000 clones, of which roughly 84% are seen a single time; 2.5% to 3% belongs to the top ten. This clone was counted a single time. The antigen is undetermined. This chain links TRBV28 with TRBJ1-3; unclear D gene. The sequence came from an adult with an advanced solid tumor such as melanoma, head and neck, liver or kidney cancer. The source was CD4+ or CD8+ T cells sorted from blood, collected in a trial of the OX40 agonist ivuxolimab. The CDR3 DNA follows: TGTGCCAGCAGTTTAGGGAGGGTAAACACCATATATTTT. It specifies CASSLGRVNTIYF. Full variable domain (rest looked up from reference TRBV28 and TRBJ1-3): DVKVTQSSRYLVKRTGEKVFLECVQDMDHENMFWYRQDPGLGLRLIYFSYDVKMKEKGDIPEGYSVSREKKERFSLILESASTNQTSMYLCASSLGRVNTIYFGEGSWLTVV.